These 32 T cell receptor beta chains were all obtained from the same sample, sequenced in a study of T cell clonality in common variable immunodeficiency. Clones were sequenced by immunoSEQ multiplex PCR, and TCRdb holds only the in-frame ones, with some missing. The repertoire yields about 52,000 clones, none seen only once; the top ten contain around 3.2%. Sequenced input: peripheral blood mononuclear cells. All receptors come from a person between 18 and 75 years old in good health.

This clone was found many times. The sequence runs out 3 residues before the end of the CDR3; the remainder is reconstructed from the germline J gene. The genes are TRBV2 and TRBJ1-1; D remains ambiguous. With 6 bases removed from V and 7 bases from J, the gap between germline ends came to 12 bases. CDR3 length: 12 amino acids. Germline CDR1 SNHLY, CDR2 FYNNEI. The sequenced part of the CDR3 DNA is TGTGCCAGCAGCTCCGACCGCGGTGAA. Its translation: CASSSDRGE. The entire CDR3 protein is CASSSDRGEAFF. The full variable domain, its missing parts supplied by reference TRBV2 and TRBJ1-1, is EPEVTQTPSHQVTQMGQEVILRCVPISNHLYFYWYRQILGQKVEFLVSFYNNEISEKSEIFDDQFSVERPDGSNFTLKIRSTKLEDSAMYFCASSSDRGEAFFGQGTRLTVV.

This clone was detected ten times or more. The read is 3 residues too short to cover the CDR3 end, so that end is filled in from the germline J gene. This rearrangement joins TRBV29-1 to TRBJ2-5; 7 bases agree with TRBD1. Germline-derived CDR1 and CDR2 are SQVTM and ANQGSEA. V lost 7 bases, J lost 2 bases, and 4 bases stayed unmatched. The CDR3 has 12 residues. CDR3 DNA, as far as it was read: TGCAGCGCGAGGGGACAGCAAGAGACC. Residues: CSARGQQET. The CDR3, in full, reads CSARGQQETQYF.

This clone has only a few counts. With the read ending 3 residues before the CDR3 end, the germline J gene is used to fill in that end. The sample contains more than one DNA sequence encoding this CDR3. The chain links TRBV5-5 to TRBJ1-1; 7 nucleotides agree with TRBD1. There are 14 residues in the CDR3. In germline, CDR1 is SGHKS, CDR2 YYEKEE (reference sequence). The V segment lost 0 bases and the J segment 5 bases; nucleotides outside the gene matches: 4. CDR3 residues: CASSLVRGRTEAFF. The DNA read from the CDR3 is TGTGCCAGCAGCTTGGTTAGGGGGCGAACTGAA.

There are many counts of this clone. The CDR3 is cut off 3 residues early in the read; its end comes from the germline J gene. The chain employs TRBV7-3 and TRBJ1-1; 8 positions match TRBD1. Germline V gene sequence: CDR1 SGHTA, CDR2 FQGTGA. This CDR3 comprises 13 residues. Trimming at V came to 5 bases and at J to 5 bases, leaving 4 bases not matched to a gene. CDR3 DNA, as far as it was read: TGTGCCAGCAGCGTGACAGGGGAAACTGAA. It codes for CASSVTGETE. The whole CDR3 reads CASSVTGETEAFF.

Many counts were recorded for this clone. The read comes to an end 3 residues before the CDR3 does, leaving the germline J gene to fill in the end. The V call is TRBV20-1, the J call TRBJ2-7, with 8 bases aligning to TRBD1. The length of the CDR3 is 13 residues. Germline V gene lookup returns CDR1 DFQATT and CDR2 SNEGSKA (reference sequence). V lost 4 bases to trimming and J lost 6 bases; unmatched junction nucleotides: 8. Partial CDR3 DNA: TGCAGTGCTATCGACAGGGGTTTGGGCGAG. Protein: CSAIDRGLGE. The whole CDR3 is CSAIDRGLGEQYF.

This clone was observed at least ten times. The read falls 3 residues short of the CDR3 end, and the missing part is taken from the germline J gene. The genes are TRBV29-1 and TRBJ1-4; TRBD1 matches at 8 bases. CDR3 size: 16 residues. The V segment lost 6 bases and the J segment 0 bases; nucleotides outside the gene matches: 9. Germline CDR1 reads SQVTM; CDR2 reads ANQGSEA. The CDR3 sequence: CSVGQGVVATNEKLFF. The CDR3 bases that were read are TGCAGCGTCGGACAGGGCGTAGTTGCAACTAATGAAAAA.

This clone was found many times. The CDR3 extends 3 residues past the end of the read, so its final part is completed from the germline J gene. The chain joins TRBV9 to TRBJ2-7; a weak D match, TRBD2 (6 bases). The germline V gene has CDR1 SGDLS and CDR2 YYNGEE. The V and J ends lost 0 bases and 6 bases respectively, with 19 bases between them. The CDR3 contains 16 residues. CDR3 in amino acids: CASSVGRAGSRGEQYF. Partial CDR3 DNA: TGTGCCAGCAGCGTAGGGAGGGCCGGTTCGAGGGGCGAG.

This clone was recorded at least ten times. The read terminates 3 residues ahead of where the CDR3 ends, so the germline J gene completes it. This chain connects TRBV7-2 to TRBJ2-3; the D call may be TRBD1 or TRBD2 (5 bases each). V lost 3 bases to trimming and J lost 4 bases, with 11 bases between them. The CDR3 is 14 residues long. CDR1 SGHTA and CDR2 FQGNSA come from the germline V gene. CDR3 bases read: TGTGCCAGCAGCTTGTTGAGAGGGGCAGATACG. Protein product: CASSLLRGADT. The full CDR3 reads CASSLLRGADTQYF.

In its sample, this clone was seen many times. The DNA ends 3 residues before the CDR3 does, and the rest of the CDR3 is filled in from the germline J gene. The chain couples TRBV19 to TRBJ1-4, with unresolved D. Germline V gives CDR1 LNHDA, CDR2 SQIVND (reference sequence). This CDR3 is 14 amino acids long. The V end was cut by 2 bases, the J end by 10 bases, with 14 bases between. The CDR3 protein is CASSISEPSGKLFF. The sequenced part of the CDR3 DNA is TGTGCCAGTAGTATATCGGAGCCAAGCGGAAAA. Using reference TRBV19 and TRBJ1-4 for the parts outside the CDR3, the full variable domain is DGGITQSPKYLFRKEGQNVTLSCEQNLNHDAMYWYRQDPGQGLRLIYYSQIVNDFQKGDIAEGYSVSREKKESFPLTVTSAQKNPTAFYLCASSISEPSGKLFFGSGTQLSVL.

This clone was observed many times. Read sequence stops 3 residues before the CDR3 end, and the germline J gene provides the missing end. J is TRBJ1-1 and V is TRBV4-1; D possibly corresponds to TRBD1 (5 bases). There are 15 residues in the CDR3. The ends were cut back, 0 bases at V and 1 base at J, with 9 bases in the middle. Germline V gene lookup returns CDR1 MGHRA and CDR2 YSYEKL. Incomplete CDR3 DNA: TGCGCCAGCAGCCAAGACTGGACACAGAACACTGAA. It codes for CASSQDWTQNTE. The whole CDR3 sequence is CASSQDWTQNTEAFF.

This clone was counted only a few times. The read terminates 3 residues ahead of where the CDR3 ends, so the germline J gene completes it. The gene calls are TRBV19 and TRBJ2-2, with D uncertain. Germline V lookup: CDR1 LNHDA, CDR2 SQIVND (reference sequence). The CDR3 has 11 amino acids. V was cut by 10 bases and J by 4 bases, with 7 bases left in between. The chain's CDR3 is CATKSTGELFF. The part of the CDR3 DNA that was read is TGTGCCACTAAGAGCACCGGGGAG.

This clone was counted ten times or more. Sequencing ends 3 residues short of the CDR3 end; the germline J gene provides the rest. The chain couples TRBV6-2 or TRBV6-3 to TRBJ2-7, with D possibly being TRBD1 (8 bases). The CDR3 runs to 14 residues. Germline CDR1 is MNHEY and CDR2 is SVGEGT. With 6 bases removed from V and 2 bases from J, the gap between germline ends came to 14 bases. The CDR3 here is CASRPQGGPYEQYF. The CDR3 DNA, read in part, is TGTGCCAGCAGACCACAGGGGGGGCCCTACGAG.

This clone came up a few times. The DNA read from the CDR3 is TGTGCCAGCAGCTTAGTGGCCCGCACCTTCTACGAG. Translated, it gives CASSLVARTFYE. The whole CDR3 reads CASSLVARTFYEQYF. The chain recombines TRBV7-9 with TRBJ2-7; D unresolved. The read terminates 3 residues ahead of where the CDR3 ends, so the germline J gene completes it. Trimming shortened V by 1 base and J by 3 bases, and 13 bases separated the two germline ends. Germline V CDR1 and CDR2: SEHNR, FQNEAQ (reference sequence). This CDR3 has 15 amino acids.

This clone showed up many times. One end of the junction fails to match germline, which may point to a read error. Read sequence stops 3 residues before the CDR3 end, and the germline J gene provides the missing end. The chain combines TRBV4-2 with TRBJ2-7; the match to TRBD2 covers 13 bases. Germline CDR1 reads LGHNA; CDR2 reads YNFKEQ. The CDR3 totals 18 residues. The CDR3 sequence: CASSRQAGTSGNSYEQYF. The sequenced part of the CDR3 DNA is TGCGCCAGCAGCCGGCAAGCCGGGACTAGCGGGAACTCCTACGAG.

This clone was found many times. Sequencing ends 3 residues short of the CDR3 end; the germline J gene provides the rest. The chain employs TRBV7-9 and TRBJ1-4; 9 bases are a match to TRBD1. The trim removed 6 bases at V and 7 bases at J, leaving 9 bases unmatched. Germline CDR1 and CDR2: SEHNR and FQNEAQ (reference sequence). This CDR3 is 15 amino acids long. Partial CDR3 DNA: TGTGCCAGCAGTACCACCGGGACAGGGTCTGAAAAA. The encoded protein is CASSTTGTGSEK. The entire CDR3 sequence reads CASSTTGTGSEKLFF.

This clone was counted many times. Read coverage stops 3 residues before the CDR3 terminus; the germline J gene supplies the remainder. This rearrangement joins TRBV20-1 to TRBJ2-2; tentative D call: TRBD1 (7 bases). CDR3 size: 13 residues. CDR1 and CDR2 (germline): DFQATT, SNEGSKA (reference sequence). The CDR3: CSAREQGTEKLFF. The part of the CDR3 DNA that was read is TGCAGTGCTAGAGAACAGGGGACTGAAAAG.

This clone was seen a few times. From the germline J gene comes the end of the CDR3, since the read stops 3 residues before it. V usage is TRBV7-8 and J usage is TRBJ1-2; D perhaps matches TRBD1 (5 bases). Trimming stripped 5 bases from V and 7 bases from J, with 17 bases between. The CDR3 spans 14 residues. Germline values: CDR1 SGHVS, CDR2 FQNEAQ. CDR3 DNA, as far as it was read: TGTGCCAGCAGCCCCGCCGACAGTTTGCTTGGC. It specifies CASSPADSLLG. The whole CDR3 region reads CASSPADSLLGYTF.

This clone was counted many times. The read terminates 3 residues before the CDR3 end, so the remaining end is supplied by the germline J gene. The sample has other DNA sequences that encode this CDR3 too. The chain uses TRBV2 and TRBJ2-5, with no clear D. Germline-derived CDR1 and CDR2 are SNHLY and FYNNEI. V was shortened by 6 bases and J by 4 bases, with 9 bases between the two germline ends. The CDR3 extends over 12 amino acids. CDR3 sequence: CASRAGGETQYF. CDR3 DNA (partial): TGTGCCAGCAGAGCCGGTGGAGAGACC.

This clone was detected ten times or more. The read ends 3 residues shy of where the CDR3 ends; the end is completed using the germline J gene. The V call is TRBV6-2 or TRBV6-3, the J call TRBJ2-2; TRBD2 agrees at 9 bases. J lost 3 bases, V lost 6 bases, and 8 bases had no gene match. CDR3 length: 16 residues. The germline V gene has CDR1 MNHEY and CDR2 SVGEGT. This chain's CDR3 is CASRDALAGHTGELFF. The covered CDR3 bases are TGTGCCAGCAGAGACGCGCTAGCGGGGCACACCGGGGAG.

This clone was counted ten times or more. The read terminates 3 residues before the CDR3 end, so the remaining end is supplied by the germline J gene. Other nucleotide sequences from this sample produce the same CDR3. The chain links TRBV29-1 to TRBJ1-3; a weak D match, TRBD1 (6 bases). Trimming removed 6 bases from V and 3 bases from J, with 9 bases in between. CDR1 and CDR2 (germline): SQVTM, ANQGSEA. The CDR3 extends over 12 amino acids. The CDR3 DNA, read in part, is TGCAGCGTAGTGACAGGTGGAAACACC. Amino acid sequence: CSVVTGGNT. The full-length CDR3 reads as CSVVTGGNTIYF.

In its sample, this clone was seen a few times. The CDR3 end falls 3 residues outside the read, so it is completed with the germline J gene. The V gene is TRBV30, the J gene TRBJ1-2, with D possibly matching TRBD1 (5 bases). The CDR3 extends over 16 amino acids. Germline CDR1 reads GTSNPN; CDR2 reads SVGIG (reference sequence). The covered CDR3 bases are TGTGCCTGGAGGCCCTACGCTAGCGGGACGGGCAATGAC. This codes for CAWRPYASGTGND. The entire CDR3 is CAWRPYASGTGNDYTF.

With respect to this clone: A much larger clone lies a single base off, so this may be a read error. The CDR3 end falls 3 residues outside the read, so it is completed with the germline J gene. This chain uses TRBV19 with TRBJ1-4; 7 bases are a match to TRBD1. The CDR3 is 16 amino acids. Germline assignment: CDR1 LNHDA and CDR2 SQIVND (reference sequence). The CDR3 spells CASSMGGGSGANVLFF. CDR3 DNA, as far as it was read: TGTGCCAGTAGTATGGGAGGGGGCTCTGGGGCCAACGTA.

This clone was picked up many times. CDR3 sequence reads: CSAKVGGRANEQFF. CDR3 DNA (partial): TGCAGTGCTAAGGTCGGCGGGAGGGCCAATGAG. V is TRBV20-1 and J is TRBJ2-1; 9 nucleotides agree with TRBD2. Coverage ceases 3 residues before the CDR3 finishes, and the germline J gene fills in the end. Germline-derived CDR1 and CDR2 are DFQATT and SNEGSKA (reference sequence). This CDR3 has 14 amino acids. The ends lost 4 bases at V and 6 bases at J; junction bases unmatched: 7.

Notes on this clone: The junction does not match germline at one end; this may be a read error. The read terminates 3 residues before the CDR3 end, so the remaining end is supplied by the germline J gene. The sample carries other DNA sequences with the same CDR3. This rearrangement joins TRBV19 to TRBJ1-3, with a weak D call TRBD1 (5 bases). This CDR3 comprises 15 residues. Looked up from germline, CDR1 is LNHDA and CDR2 is SQIVND (reference sequence). Partial CDR3 DNA: TGTGCCAGTAGTATAGGTACAGGCGCTGGAAACACG. Translating it yields CASSIGTGAGNT. The whole CDR3 sequence is CASSIGTGAGNTIYF.

This clone was seen many times. The read falls 3 residues short of the CDR3 end, and the missing part is taken from the germline J gene. The gene calls are TRBV27 and TRBJ2-2; 7 bases agree with TRBD1. The CDR3 length is 15 residues. The ends lost 2 bases at V and 5 bases at J; junction bases unmatched: 5. Germline lookup yields CDR1 MNHEY and CDR2 SMNVEV (reference sequence). The CDR3 DNA, read in part, is TGTGCCAGCAGTTTAAAGGGGGCAGGAACCGGGGAG. Encoded protein: CASSLKGAGTGE. The entire CDR3 protein reads CASSLKGAGTGELFF.

This clone was found many times. The junction differs from germline at one of its ends, possibly a read error. The read gets to within 3 residues of the CDR3 end, and the germline J gene fills in the rest. The chain joins TRBV7-7 to TRBJ2-5; 7 positions agree with TRBD1. This CDR3 has 13 residues. Germline assignment: CDR1 SSHAT and CDR2 FNYEAQ (reference sequence). CDR3 bases read: TGTGCTAGCAGCTCCGACAGGGAAGAGACC. Its protein is CASSSDREET. The entire CDR3 is CASSSDREETQYF. Full variable domain (remainder filled in from reference TRBV7-7 and TRBJ2-5): GAGVSQSPRYKVTKRGQDVTLRCDPISSHATLYWYQQALGQGPEFLTYFNYEAQPDKSGLPSDRFSAERPEGSISTLTIQRTEQRDSAMYRCASSSDREETQYFGPGTRLLVL.

This clone was recorded many times. Read sequence stops 3 residues before the CDR3 end, and the germline J gene provides the missing end. The chain employs TRBV20-1 and TRBJ2-1, with D perhaps matching TRBD2 (5 bases). Germline CDR1 is DFQATT and CDR2 is SNEGSKA (reference sequence). CDR3 size: 15 residues. V lost 3 bases and J lost 0, with 12 bases in between. The CDR3 DNA, read in part, is TGCAGTGCTAGGGGGAGCGGTAGCTCCTACAATGAG. This gives the protein CSARGSGSSYNE. The CDR3 in full is CSARGSGSSYNEQFF.

This clone was seen many times. The sequence runs out 3 residues before the end of the CDR3; the remainder is reconstructed from the germline J gene. Other DNA variants within this sample encode the same CDR3. The chain has TRBV19 and TRBJ1-3; D perhaps matches TRBD1 (6 bases). Germline V gene sequence: CDR1 LNHDA, CDR2 SQIVND (reference sequence). The CDR3 totals 15 residues. Between the trimmed V and J ends, which lost 5 bases and 4 bases, there was a span of 15 bases. The CDR3 is CASSEFAGTGNTIYF. The DNA read from the CDR3 is TGTGCCAGTAGTGAATTTGCAGGGACAGGAAACACC.

There are many counts of this clone. The CDR3 extends 3 residues past the end of the read, so its final part is completed from the germline J gene. This sequence joins TRBV28 and TRBJ2-7; 10 bases agree with TRBD2. The CDR3 runs 16 residues. Germline trimming cut 1 base from V and 6 bases from J; bases unmatched to any gene: 9. Germline V gene data show CDR1 as MDHEN and CDR2 as SYDVKM. The CDR3: CASSLYGASGRIEQYF. The part of the CDR3 DNA that was read is TGTGCCAGCAGTTTATATGGGGCTAGCGGGAGAATCGAG.

This clone was recorded many times. The CDR3 protein is CASSTPSSGRIYEQYF. Partial CDR3 DNA: TGTGCCAGCAGTACCCCGAGTAGCGGGAGGATCTACGAG. The rearrangement uses TRBV6-2 or TRBV6-3 and TRBJ2-7, with 10 positions matching TRBD2. The CDR3 end is not reached by the read, which stops 3 residues before it; the germline J gene fills it in. The CDR3 length is 16 residues. Losses at the gene ends were 5 bases for V and 3 bases for J; bases not matched to a gene: 10. From germline, CDR1 is MNHEY and CDR2 SVGEGT.

This clone was seen at least ten times. The read ends 3 residues early relative to the CDR3; the germline J gene fills the gap. The gene calls are TRBV19 and TRBJ2-5, with a tentative D call TRBD1 (5 bases). The CDR3 consists of 14 residues. Between the trimmed V and J ends, which lost 7 bases and 2 bases, there was a span of 14 bases. The germline V gene encodes CDR1 LNHDA and CDR2 SQIVND (reference sequence). CDR3 sequence reads: CASKKERGQETQYF. The sequenced part of the CDR3 DNA is TGTGCCAGTAAGAAGGAAAGGGGACAAGAGACC.

This clone was recorded at least ten times. Coverage ceases 3 residues before the CDR3 finishes, and the germline J gene fills in the end. The chain uses TRBV18 and TRBJ1-3, with D tentatively TRBD1 (6 bases). V shed 3 bases and J shed 1 base, with 13 bases lying between them. Germline V lookup: CDR1 KGHSH, CDR2 LQKENI. The CDR3 loop spans 16 amino acids. CDR3 DNA, as far as it was read: TGTGCCAGCTCACCTGTCACAGGGCTATCTGGAAACACC. Translated: CASSPVTGLSGNT. The whole CDR3 reads CASSPVTGLSGNTIYF. Variable domain in full (rest from reference TRBV18 and TRBJ1-3): NAGVMQNPRHLVRRRGQEARLRCSPMKGHSHVYWYRQLPEEGLKFMVYLQKENIIDESGMPKERFSAEFPKEGPSILRIQQVVRGDSAAYFCASSPVTGLSGNTIYFGEGSWLTVV.